The 12 T cell receptor beta chains in this list originate from one sample, sequenced in a study of blood T cell repertoires in COVID-19. Sequencing used immunoSEQ multiplex PCR; TCRdb keeps in-frame clones, though not all of them. This sample carries some 340,000 clones, 90% to 95% of them seen once, and the ten largest clones take about 4%. Sequencing used PBMCs or T cells enriched from blood (not recorded which). Receptor source: a woman younger than 45 who had been exposed to COVID-19.

This clone was seen a few times. The V and J genes are TRBV27 and TRBJ2-5; 10 nucleotides match TRBD2. CDR1 MNHEY and CDR2 SMNVEV come from the germline V gene (reference sequence). The CDR3 extends over 15 amino acids. With V trimmed by 6 bases and J by 4 bases, 8 bases remained unmatched. The CDR3 spells CASSRGLAGVETQYF. DNA for the CDR3: TGTGCCAGCAGCCGAGGGCTAGCGGGGGTAGAGACCCAGTACTTC.

The V and J genes are TRBV25-1 and TRBJ1-1; D possibly corresponds to TRBD1 (6 bases). The germline V gene encodes CDR1 MGHDK and CDR2 SYGVNS. V lost 0 bases and J lost 8, with 16 bases in between. CDR3 length: 15 amino acids. CDR3 sequence: CASSEYRADDREAFF. Here the CDR3 DNA reads TGTGCCAGCAGTGAATACCGCGCTGATGACAGGGAAGCTTTCTTT.

V gene TRBV3-1 (or the pseudogene TRBV3-2) combines with J gene TRBJ1-3; TRBD1 agrees at 7 bases. The CDR3 consists of 18 residues. Germline V gene sequence: CDR1 LGHDT, CDR2 YNNKEL (reference sequence). The J segment lost 7 bases and the V segment lost 2 bases, leaving 17 bases of the junction unmatched. The CDR3 bases are TGTGCCAGCAGCCAACATACAGGGGCCCCGAGGGGGAGTAACACCATATATTTT. This translates into CASSQHTGAPRGSNTIYF.

V is TRBV29-1 and J is TRBJ1-1; 10 nucleotides align to TRBD1. CDR3 length: 13 residues. Trimming at V came to 7 bases and at J to 12 bases, leaving 14 bases not matched to a gene. The germline CDR1 and CDR2 sequences are SQVTM and ANQGSEA. This CDR3 reads CSAKTGGASGPFF. In DNA form, the CDR3 reads TGCAGCGCCAAGACAGGGGGCGCTTCTGGACCTTTCTTT.

The chain employs TRBV3-1 (or the pseudogene TRBV3-2) and TRBJ1-6; D is unresolved. CDR3 length: 12 residues. Trimming stripped 0 bases from V and 15 bases from J, with 9 bases between. Germline V CDR1 and CDR2: LGHDT, YNNKEL (reference sequence). The CDR3, as DNA: TGTGCCAGCAGCCAAGATAAGAGGGACCTCCACTTT. This gives the protein CASSQDKRDLHF.

The gene calls are TRBV5-1 and TRBJ1-2; 11 bases map to TRBD1. The CDR3 spans 16 residues. The germline V gene has CDR1 SGHRS and CDR2 YFSETQ. The trim removed 0 bases at V and 2 bases at J, leaving 3 bases unmatched. The CDR3 is CASSLGTGGQNYGYTF. The CDR3 DNA reads TGCGCCAGCAGCTTGGGGACAGGGGGCCAGAACTATGGCTACACCTTC. The whole variable domain, filled in from reference TRBV5-1 and TRBJ1-2, reads KAGVTQTPRYLIKTRGQQVTLSCSPISGHRSVSWYQQTPGQGLQFLFEYFSETQRNKGNFPGRFSGRQFSNSRSEMNVSTLELGDSALYLCASSLGTGGQNYGYTFGSGTRLTVV.

V usage is TRBV10-3 and J usage is TRBJ1-3; possibly TRBD1 for D (5 bases). The germline V and J ends were trimmed by 7 bases and 0 bases, with 13 bases remaining between them. Germline V gene sequence: CDR1 ENHRY, CDR2 SYGVKD. The CDR3 is made up of 15 amino acids. DNA of the CDR3: TGTGCCATCACGGCCGGGGGGAACTCTGGAAACACCATATATTTT. It translates to CAITAGGNSGNTIYF.

The CDR3 sequence is CASSERGTYEQYF. DNA for the CDR3: TGTGCCAGCAGCGAGCGGGGTACCTACGAGCAGTACTTC. The chain uses TRBV6-6 and TRBJ2-7; 7 bases match TRBD2. V dropped 6 bases and J dropped 2; count of bases not matched to a gene: 4. CDR3 length equals 13 residues. CDR1 is MNHNY, CDR2 SVGAGI, per germline (reference sequence).

The V and J genes are TRBV5-1 and TRBJ2-3; 9 bases fit TRBD2. The CDR3 length is 16 residues. Germline V lookup: CDR1 SGHRS, CDR2 YFSETQ. V shed 3 bases and J 4 bases; nucleotides not matched to a gene: 9. CDR3 in DNA: TGCGCCAGCAGCTCCCGCCCCTCTAGCGGGGCAGATACGCAGTATTTT. Protein sequence: CASSSRPSSGADTQYF.

This clone was found once. The chain has TRBV7-3 and TRBJ2-3; 10 positions agree with TRBD2. Germline values: CDR1 SGHTA, CDR2 FQGTGA. The CDR3 extends over 18 amino acids. With 5 bases clipped from V and 3 bases from J, the junction kept 14 bases outside the gene matches. The CDR3 DNA follows: TGTGCCAGCAGCCCCCTGCCTCTAGCGGGGGCTTTTACAGATACGCAGTATTTT. Translating it yields CASSPLPLAGAFTDTQYF. Full variable domain (rest looked up from reference TRBV7-3 and TRBJ2-3): GAGVSQTPSNKVTEKGKYVELRCDPISGHTALYWYRQSLGQGPEFLIYFQGTGAADDSGLPNDRFFAVRPEGSVSTLKIQRTERGDSAVYLCASSPLPLAGAFTDTQYFGPGTRLTVL.

The CDR3 DNA reads TGTGCCAGCAGCGTAGAGGGGTACCTACAAGAGACCCAGTACTTC. The encoded protein is CASSVEGYLQETQYF. This sequence joins TRBV9 and TRBJ2-5; weak D call: TRBD1 (5 bases). The length of the CDR3 is 15 residues. V lost 0 bases and J lost 2, with 11 bases in between. Germline assignment: CDR1 SGDLS and CDR2 YYNGEE.

The chain joins TRBV11-3 to TRBJ2-1; 10 bases agree with TRBD2. This CDR3 is 14 amino acids long. The J segment lost 6 bases and the V segment lost 3 bases, leaving 2 bases of the junction unmatched. CDR1 and CDR2 (germline): SGHNT, YENEEA. The CDR3 spells CASSFGLAANEQFF. CDR3 nucleotide sequence: TGTGCCAGCAGCTTTGGACTAGCGGCCAATGAGCAGTTCTTC.